This T cell receptor (beta chain) appears in the sequencing data of a study of cytomegalovirus exposure and HLA in healthy donors. This CDR3 contains 16 residues. The V segment lost 0 bases and the J segment 8 bases; nucleotides outside the gene matches: 3. CDR1 is SGHRS and CDR2 is YFSETQ in the germline V gene. Sequenced by immunoSEQ multiplex PCR; TCRdb stores in-frame clones only, minus some. The sample carries 120,000 to 150,000 clones, about four fifths recorded once. A word on this clone: Its antigen is unknown.

Regarding the study as a whole: Among TCR sequences, most were rare, though some public TCRs appeared in many donors. Three chains tied to CMV proved CMV antigen-specific in vitro. There were around 160 TCR beta chains listed as cytomegalovirus-associated. Diagnosis of cytomegalovirus status made by the classifier reportedly showed high specificity and sensitivity.

The sequencing input was PBMCs. The sequence was collected from a woman aged 25 to 45 in good health and CMV-seronegative. The V and J genes are TRBV5-1 and TRBJ2-1; 15 bases are shared with TRBD2. The CDR3 DNA reads TGCGCCAGCAGCTTGGGGACTAGCGGGGGGGCCCATGAGCAGTTCTTC. This translates into CASSLGTSGGAHEQFF.